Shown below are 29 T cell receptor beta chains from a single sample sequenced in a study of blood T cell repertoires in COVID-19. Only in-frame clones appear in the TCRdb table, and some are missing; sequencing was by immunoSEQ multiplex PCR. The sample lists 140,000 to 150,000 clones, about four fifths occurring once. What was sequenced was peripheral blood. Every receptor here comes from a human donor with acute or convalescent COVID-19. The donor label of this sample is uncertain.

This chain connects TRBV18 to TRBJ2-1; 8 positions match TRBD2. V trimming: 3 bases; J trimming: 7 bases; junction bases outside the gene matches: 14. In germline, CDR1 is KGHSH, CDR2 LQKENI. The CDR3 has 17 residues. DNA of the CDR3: TGTGCCAGCTCACCTGTATATAGCGGGGACTCTTGGAATGAGCAGTTCTTC. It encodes CASSPVYSGDSWNEQFF. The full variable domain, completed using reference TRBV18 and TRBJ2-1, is NAGVMQNPRHLVRRRGQEARLRCSPMKGHSHVYWYRQLPEEGLKFMVYLQKENIIDESGMPKERFSAEFPKEGPSILRIQQVVRGDSAAYFCASSPVYSGDSWNEQFFGPGTRLTVL.

The CDR3 here is CASTPSVGFGVWAFF. The CDR3 DNA reads as TGTGCCAGTACCCCCTCGGTAGGGTTCGGGGTGTGGGCTTTCTTT. This sequence joins TRBV19 and TRBJ1-1, with D hard to call. The CDR3 is 15 amino acids. Germline CDR1 reads LNHDA; CDR2 reads SQIVND (reference sequence). Trimming took off 7 bases at V and 11 bases at J, with 26 bases between the two ends.

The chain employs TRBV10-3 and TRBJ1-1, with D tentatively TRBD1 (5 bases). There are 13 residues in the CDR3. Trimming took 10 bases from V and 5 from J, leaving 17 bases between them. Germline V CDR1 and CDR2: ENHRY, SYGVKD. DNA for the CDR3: TGTGCCACAGGAGTGGGTCAGGGTACTGAAGCTTTCTTT. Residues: CATGVGQGTEAFF.

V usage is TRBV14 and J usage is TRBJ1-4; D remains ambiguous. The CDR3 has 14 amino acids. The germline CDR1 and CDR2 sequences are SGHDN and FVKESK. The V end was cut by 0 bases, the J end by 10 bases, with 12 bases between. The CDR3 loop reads CASSQENGGGKLFF. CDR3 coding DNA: TGTGCCAGCAGCCAAGAAAACGGAGGTGGAAAACTGTTTTTT. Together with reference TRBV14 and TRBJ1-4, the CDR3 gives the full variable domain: EAGVTQFPSHSVIEKGQTVTLRCDPISGHDNLYWYRRVMGKEIKFLLHFVKESKQDESGMPNNRFLAERTGGTYSTLKVQPAELEDSGVYFCASSQENGGGKLFFGSGTQLSVL.

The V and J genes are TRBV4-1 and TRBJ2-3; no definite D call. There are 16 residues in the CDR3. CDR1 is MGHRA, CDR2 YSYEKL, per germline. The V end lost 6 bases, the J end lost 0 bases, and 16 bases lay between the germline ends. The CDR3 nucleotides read TGCGCCAGCAGACCCCCCTTGGCGGAAAGCACAGATACGCAGTATTTT. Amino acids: CASRPPLAESTDTQYF.

CDR3 region: CASSLEHLTSYNEQFF. The CDR3 DNA reads as TGTGCCAGCAGCTTGGAGCACCTTACTTCCTACAATGAGCAGTTCTTC. The chain combines TRBV5-6 with TRBJ2-1; no clear D. Germline V gene lookup returns CDR1 SGHDT and CDR2 YYEEEE. Trimming took 0 bases from V and 1 from J, leaving 11 bases between them. This CDR3 spans 16 amino acids.

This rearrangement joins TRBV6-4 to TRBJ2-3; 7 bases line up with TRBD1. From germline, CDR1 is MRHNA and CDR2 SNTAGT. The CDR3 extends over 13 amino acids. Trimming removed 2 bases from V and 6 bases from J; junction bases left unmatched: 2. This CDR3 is CASSDTGVDTQYF. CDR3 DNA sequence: TGTGCCAGCAGTGACACAGGGGTGGATACGCAGTATTTT.

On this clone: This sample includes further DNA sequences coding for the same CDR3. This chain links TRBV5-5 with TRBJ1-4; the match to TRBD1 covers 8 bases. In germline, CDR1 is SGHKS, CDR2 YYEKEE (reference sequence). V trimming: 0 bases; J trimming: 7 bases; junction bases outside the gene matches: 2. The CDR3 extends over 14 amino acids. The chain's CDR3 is CASSLAGGGEKLFF. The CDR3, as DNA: TGTGCCAGCAGCTTGGCAGGGGGCGGTGAAAAACTGTTTTTT.

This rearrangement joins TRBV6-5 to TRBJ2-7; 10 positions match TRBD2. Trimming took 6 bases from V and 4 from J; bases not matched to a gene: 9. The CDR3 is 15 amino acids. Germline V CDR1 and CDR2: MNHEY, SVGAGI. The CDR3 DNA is TGTGCCAGCAGCCCCCACACTAGCGGGGATTACGAGCAGTACTTC. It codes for CASSPHTSGDYEQYF.

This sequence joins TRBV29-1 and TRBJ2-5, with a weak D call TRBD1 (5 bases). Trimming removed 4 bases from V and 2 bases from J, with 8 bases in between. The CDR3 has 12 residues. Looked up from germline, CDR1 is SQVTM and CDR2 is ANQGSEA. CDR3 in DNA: TGCAGCGTTGTGACAGAGCAAGAGACCCAGTACTTC. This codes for CSVVTEQETQYF.

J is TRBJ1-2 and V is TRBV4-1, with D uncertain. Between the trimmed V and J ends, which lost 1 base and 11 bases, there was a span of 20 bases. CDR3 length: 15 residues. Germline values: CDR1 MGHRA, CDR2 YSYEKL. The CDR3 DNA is TGCGCCAGCAGCCAAGCCGATCGGACTGATCGAGGATACACCTTC. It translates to CASSQADRTDRGYTF.

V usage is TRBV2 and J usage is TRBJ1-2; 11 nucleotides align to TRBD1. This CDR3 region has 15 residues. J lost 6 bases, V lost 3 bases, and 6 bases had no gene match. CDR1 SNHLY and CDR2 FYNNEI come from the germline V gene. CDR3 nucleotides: TGTGCCAGCAGTGACCAGGACAGGGGGCAACATGGCTACACCTTC. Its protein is CASSDQDRGQHGYTF.

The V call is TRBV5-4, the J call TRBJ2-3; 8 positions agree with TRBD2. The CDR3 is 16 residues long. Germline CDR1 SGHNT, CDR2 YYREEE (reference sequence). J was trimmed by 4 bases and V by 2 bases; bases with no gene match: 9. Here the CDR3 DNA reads TGTGCCAGCAGCTTAACTAGCGGCTTGTGGGCAGATACGCAGTATTTT. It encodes CASSLTSGLWADTQYF.

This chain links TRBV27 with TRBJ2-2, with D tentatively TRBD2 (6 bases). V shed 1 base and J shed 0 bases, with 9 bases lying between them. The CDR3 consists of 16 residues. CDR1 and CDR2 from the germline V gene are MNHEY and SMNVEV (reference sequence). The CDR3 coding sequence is TGTGCCAGCAGTTTATGGGCGGGGTCGAACACCGGGGAGCTGTTTTTT. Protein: CASSLWAGSNTGELFF.

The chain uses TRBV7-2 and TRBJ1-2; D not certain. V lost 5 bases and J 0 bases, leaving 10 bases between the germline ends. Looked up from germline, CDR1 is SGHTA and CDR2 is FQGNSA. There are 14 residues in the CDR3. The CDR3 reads CASSGGIPNYGYTF. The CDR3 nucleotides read TGTGCCAGCAGCGGAGGGATTCCTAACTATGGCTACACCTTC.

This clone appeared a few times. The CDR3 region is CASSTGPVSGNTIYF. DNA of the CDR3: TGCGCCAGTTCGACAGGACCGGTCTCTGGAAACACCATATATTTT. The rearrangement uses TRBV5-1 and TRBJ1-3, with D possibly matching TRBD1 (6 bases). Germline V lookup: CDR1 SGHRS, CDR2 YFSETQ. Trimming removed 8 bases from V and 0 bases from J, with 15 bases in between. This CDR3 comprises 15 residues.

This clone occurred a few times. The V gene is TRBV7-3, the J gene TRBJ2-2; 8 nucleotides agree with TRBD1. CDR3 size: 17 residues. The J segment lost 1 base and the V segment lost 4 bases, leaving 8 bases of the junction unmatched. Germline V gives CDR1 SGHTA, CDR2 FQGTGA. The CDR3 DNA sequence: TGTGCCAGCAGCTCCCTTCCCGGGACAGGGAACACCGGGGAGCTGTTTTTT. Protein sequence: CASSSLPGTGNTGELFF.

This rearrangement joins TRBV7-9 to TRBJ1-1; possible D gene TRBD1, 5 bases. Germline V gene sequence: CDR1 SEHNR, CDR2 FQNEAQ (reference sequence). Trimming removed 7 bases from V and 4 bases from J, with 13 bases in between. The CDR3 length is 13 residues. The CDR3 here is CASTQGLGTEAFF. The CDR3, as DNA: TGTGCCAGCACCCAGGGTTTGGGCACTGAAGCTTTCTTT.

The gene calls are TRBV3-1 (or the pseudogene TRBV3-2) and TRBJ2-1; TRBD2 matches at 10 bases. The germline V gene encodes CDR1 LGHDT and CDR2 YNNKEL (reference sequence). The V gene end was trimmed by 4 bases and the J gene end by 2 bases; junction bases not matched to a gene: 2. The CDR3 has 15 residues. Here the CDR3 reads CASSPSGGPYNEQFF. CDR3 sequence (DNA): TGTGCCAGCAGCCCTAGCGGGGGCCCCTACAATGAGCAGTTCTTC.

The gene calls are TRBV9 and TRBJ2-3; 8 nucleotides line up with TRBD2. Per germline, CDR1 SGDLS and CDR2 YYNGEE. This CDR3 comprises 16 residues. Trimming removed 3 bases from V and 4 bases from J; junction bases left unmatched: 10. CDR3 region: CASSAPPGLEADTQYF. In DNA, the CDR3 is TGTGCCAGCAGCGCACCCCCGGGACTAGAGGCAGATACGCAGTATTTT.

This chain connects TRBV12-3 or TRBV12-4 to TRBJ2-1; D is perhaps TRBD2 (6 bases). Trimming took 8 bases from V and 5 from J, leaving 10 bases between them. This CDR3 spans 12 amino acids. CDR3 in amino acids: CASRVADNEQFF. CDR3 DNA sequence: TGTGCCAGCCGGGTAGCGGACAATGAGCAGTTCTTC.

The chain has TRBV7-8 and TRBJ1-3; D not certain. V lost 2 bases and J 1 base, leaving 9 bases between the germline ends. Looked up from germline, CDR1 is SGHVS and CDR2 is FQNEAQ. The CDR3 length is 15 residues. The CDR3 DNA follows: TGTGCCAGCAGCTTATGGCGGACTTCTGGAAACACCATATATTTT. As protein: CASSLWRTSGNTIYF.

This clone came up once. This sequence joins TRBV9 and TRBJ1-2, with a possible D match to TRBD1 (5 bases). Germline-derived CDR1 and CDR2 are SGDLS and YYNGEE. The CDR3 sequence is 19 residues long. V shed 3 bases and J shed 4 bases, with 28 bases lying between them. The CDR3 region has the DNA TGTGCCAGCAGCGACCCGGGAGGGGTTACCTCACTCAGAGGCTATGGCTACACCTTC. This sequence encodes CASSDPGGVTSLRGYGYTF.

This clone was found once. CDR3 in DNA: TGTGCCAGCACTCCTTGGGGGGGCGCTTTGGCCAAAAACATTCAGTACTTC. This encodes CASTPWGGALAKNIQYF. The chain has TRBV27 and TRBJ2-4; D is possibly TRBD2 (7 bases). The V end lost 7 bases, the J end lost 1 base, and 20 bases lay between the germline ends. The germline CDR1 and CDR2 sequences are MNHEY and SMNVEV (reference sequence). This CDR3 is 17 amino acids long.

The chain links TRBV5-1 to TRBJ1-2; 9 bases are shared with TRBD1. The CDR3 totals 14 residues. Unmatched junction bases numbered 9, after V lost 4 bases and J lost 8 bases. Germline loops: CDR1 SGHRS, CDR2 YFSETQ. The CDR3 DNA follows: TGCGCCAGCAGCGCGAGGGACAGGGATGGAGGCTACACCTTC. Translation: CASSARDRDGGYTF.

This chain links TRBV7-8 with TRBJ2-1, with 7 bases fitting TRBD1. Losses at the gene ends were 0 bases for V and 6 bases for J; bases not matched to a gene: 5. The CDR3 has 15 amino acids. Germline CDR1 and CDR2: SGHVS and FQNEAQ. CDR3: CASSLAGRGSNEQFF. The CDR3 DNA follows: TGTGCCAGCAGCTTAGCGGGCAGGGGGAGCAATGAGCAGTTCTTC.

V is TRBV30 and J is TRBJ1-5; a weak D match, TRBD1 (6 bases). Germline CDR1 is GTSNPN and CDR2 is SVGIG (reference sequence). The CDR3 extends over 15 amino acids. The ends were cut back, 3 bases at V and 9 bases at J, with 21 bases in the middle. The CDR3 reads CAWRRGHSRGRPQHF. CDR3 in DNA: TGTGCCTGGAGGAGGGGACACTCCCGCGGACGGCCCCAGCATTTT.

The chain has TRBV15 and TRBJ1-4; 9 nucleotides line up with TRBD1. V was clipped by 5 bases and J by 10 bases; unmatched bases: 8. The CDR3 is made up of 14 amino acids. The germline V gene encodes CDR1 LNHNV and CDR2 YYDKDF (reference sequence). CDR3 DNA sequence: TGTGCCACCAGCGAGAGGACAGGGGAGGCAAAACTGTTTTTT. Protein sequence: CATSERTGEAKLFF.

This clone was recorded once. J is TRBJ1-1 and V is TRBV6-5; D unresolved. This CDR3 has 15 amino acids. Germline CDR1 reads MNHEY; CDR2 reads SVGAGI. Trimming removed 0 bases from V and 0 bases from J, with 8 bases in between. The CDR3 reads CASSYSRGMNTEAFF. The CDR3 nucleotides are TGTGCCAGCAGTTACTCGAGAGGGATGAACACTGAAGCTTTCTTT.